This T cell receptor (beta chain) was sequenced during a study of blood T cells in healthy people across ages. The use of a sample-barcoded 5' primer and a J-beta primer mix characterized a second PCR of roughly 7 to 12 cycles. TCRdb processed the 5' RACE reads anew with MiXCR; each CDR3 protein has one entry. The sample includes approximately 800,000 distinct CDR3 sequences, roughly 35% of them seen just once. The CDR3 covers 19 residues. V lost 2 bases and J lost 3, with 24 bases in between. CDR1 and CDR2 (germline): MGHRA, YSYEKL. This clonotype originated in a young man in good health. The specimen sequenced was blood. The J gene is TRBJ2-3, the V gene TRBV4-1, with D possibly TRBD2 on 5 matching bases. The CDR3 reads CASSQIPPRTSRMTDTQYF. CDR3 nucleotide sequence: TGCGCCAGCAGCCAAATCCCCCCTCGGACTTCGCGAATGACAGATACGCAGTATTTT.